This T cell receptor beta chain appears in the sequencing data of a study of CD8+ T cells in alopecia areata. Study in general: Patients took tofacitinib for 6 to 18 months, followed by 6 drug-free months. The study, taken as a whole, reports: Sequencing of scalp tissue also captures the resident alphabeta T cells of normal skin.

PBMCs were stained for CD3, CD4 and CD8, and CD4+ and CD8+ T cells were sorted. cDNA prepared by RNA extraction and subsequent reverse transcription served as the template for sequencing. TCRdb's table, derived via immunoSEQ multiplex PCR, lists solely in-frame clones and lacks some. The sample records 130,000 to 150,000 clones, about nine tenths being singletons. As regards this clone: Antigen: not known.

The germline V gene has CDR1 SGHRS and CDR2 YFSETQ. The CDR3 is 15 amino acids. The V end lost 0 bases, the J end lost 0 bases, and 10 bases lay between the germline ends. The sequence was obtained from a human donor with alopecia areata. The starting material was CD8+ T cells sorted from blood, obtained at week 0. The genes are TRBV5-1 and TRBJ2-7, with a possible D match to TRBD1 (6 bases). CDR3 loop: CASSLGMDSSYEQYF. The CDR3 nucleotides read TGCGCCAGCAGCTTGGGGATGGACAGCTCCTACGAGCAGTACTTC.